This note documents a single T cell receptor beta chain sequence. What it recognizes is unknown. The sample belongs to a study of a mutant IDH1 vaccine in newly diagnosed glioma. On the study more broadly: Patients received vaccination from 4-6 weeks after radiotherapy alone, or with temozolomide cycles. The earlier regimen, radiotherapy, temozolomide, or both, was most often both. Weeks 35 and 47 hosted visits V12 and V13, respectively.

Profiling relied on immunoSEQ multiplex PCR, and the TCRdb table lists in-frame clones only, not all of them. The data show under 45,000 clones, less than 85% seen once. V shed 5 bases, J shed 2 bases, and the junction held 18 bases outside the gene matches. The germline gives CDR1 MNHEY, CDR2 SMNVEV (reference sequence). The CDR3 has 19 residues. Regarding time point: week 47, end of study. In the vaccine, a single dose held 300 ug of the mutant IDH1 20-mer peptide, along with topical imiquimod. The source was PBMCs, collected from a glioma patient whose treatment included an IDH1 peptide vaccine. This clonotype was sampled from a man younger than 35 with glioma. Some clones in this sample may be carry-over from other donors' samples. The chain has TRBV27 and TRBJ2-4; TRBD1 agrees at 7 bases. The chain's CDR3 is CASSRGGRPAQSTKNIQYF. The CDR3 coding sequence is TGTGCCAGCAGTAGAGGGGGCAGGCCGGCACAAAGTACCAAAAACATTCAGTACTTC.